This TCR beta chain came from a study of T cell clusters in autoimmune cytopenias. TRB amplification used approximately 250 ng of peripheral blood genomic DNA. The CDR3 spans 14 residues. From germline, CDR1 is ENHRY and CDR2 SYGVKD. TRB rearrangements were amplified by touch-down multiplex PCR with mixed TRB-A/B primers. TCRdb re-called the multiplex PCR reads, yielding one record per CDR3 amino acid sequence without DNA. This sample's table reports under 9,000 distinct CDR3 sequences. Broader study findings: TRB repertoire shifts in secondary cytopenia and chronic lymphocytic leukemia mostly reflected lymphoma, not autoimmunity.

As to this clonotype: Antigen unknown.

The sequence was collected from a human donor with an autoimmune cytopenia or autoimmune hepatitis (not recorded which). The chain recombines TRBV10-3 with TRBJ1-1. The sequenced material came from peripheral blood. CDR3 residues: CATIKRGGNTEAFF.